The 23 T cell receptor beta chains listed next were all sequenced from one sample in a study of cytomegalovirus exposure and HLA in healthy donors. Assay used: immunoSEQ multiplex PCR; TCRdb lists only in-frame clones, some missing. The sample consists of more than 200,000 clones, around 90% of them appearing once. Sequenced: PBMCs. The receptors stem from a woman in her twenties or thirties in good health and CMV-seronegative.

In this sample, this clone turned up a few times. The chain links TRBV11-3 to TRBJ2-1; TRBD2 matches at 10 bases. Trimming removed 0 bases from V and 9 bases from J; junction bases left unmatched: 14. Germline lookup yields CDR1 SGHNT and CDR2 YENEEA. The CDR3 is made up of 18 amino acids. CDR3 sequence: CASSLEITLGLAGVEQFF. CDR3 in DNA: TGTGCCAGCAGCTTAGAAATTACCTTGGGGCTAGCGGGAGTTGAGCAGTTCTTC.

The chain is built from TRBV11-3 and TRBJ2-7; D unresolved. The CDR3 extends over 14 amino acids. Germline assignment: CDR1 SGHNT and CDR2 YENEEA. V was clipped by 5 bases and J by 0 bases, with 11 bases between them. The CDR3 DNA follows: TGTGCCAGCAGCGAAAGAGGATACTCCTACGAGCAGTACTTC. The encoded protein is CASSERGYSYEQYF.

The V gene is TRBV5-6, the J gene TRBJ2-3, with TRBD2 matching over 11 bases. From germline, CDR1 is SGHDT and CDR2 YYEEEE. J was trimmed by 1 base and V by 0 bases; bases with no gene match: 1. The CDR3 extends over 16 amino acids. The CDR3 nucleotides are TGTGCCAGCAGCTTGGGACTAGCGGGGCGCACAGATACGCAGTATTTT. It translates to CASSLGLAGRTDTQYF.

The chain links TRBV27 to TRBJ2-1; perhaps TRBD2 as D (6 bases). Trimming stripped 0 bases from V and 5 bases from J, with 11 bases between. Per the germline V gene, CDR1 is MNHEY and CDR2 is SMNVEV (reference sequence). The CDR3 extends over 15 amino acids. CDR3 amino acids: CASSLSIIADNEQFF. DNA for the CDR3: TGTGCCAGCAGTTTATCGATCATAGCGGACAATGAGCAGTTCTTC.

The rearrangement links TRBV7-3 to TRBJ2-1; D is unresolved. The CDR3 is 13 amino acids. Per the germline V gene, CDR1 is SGHTA and CDR2 is FQGTGA. V shed 8 bases and J shed 10 bases, with 18 bases lying between them. This CDR3 reads CASLYGGGPEQFF. The DNA of the CDR3 is TGTGCCAGCCTATACGGCGGCGGTCCCGAGCAGTTCTTC.

This chain uses TRBV4-2 with TRBJ1-2, with 7 bases identical to TRBD1. The V gene's germline CDR1 is LGHNA and CDR2 YNFKEQ. CDR3 length: 17 residues. Germline trimming cut 4 bases from V and 2 bases from J; bases unmatched to any gene: 13. The CDR3: CASSPVESLRGNYGYTF. The CDR3 coding sequence is TGTGCCAGCAGCCCAGTGGAAAGTCTCAGGGGGAACTATGGCTACACCTTC.

This clone has a handful of counts. The chain combines TRBV5-1 with TRBJ2-7, with a weak D call TRBD2 (6 bases). Germline V gives CDR1 SGHRS, CDR2 YFSETQ. The V gene lost 0 bases and the J gene lost 6 bases, with 16 bases spanning the gap. The length of the CDR3 is 15 residues. The CDR3 DNA is TGCGCCAGCAGCTTGGATCTCAGGGAGGATAGCGAGCAGTACTTC. This translates into CASSLDLREDSEQYF.

The chain uses TRBV2 and TRBJ1-3; the D gene is possibly TRBD1 (5 bases). This CDR3 comprises 12 residues. The germline V gene encodes CDR1 SNHLY and CDR2 FYNNEI. The ends were cut back, 10 bases at V and 4 bases at J, with 11 bases in the middle. CDR3 amino acids: CATRDDGNTIYF. In DNA, the CDR3 is TGTGCCACCCGGGACGACGGAAACACCATATATTTT.

The genes are TRBV4-1 and TRBJ1-5; D is possibly TRBD1 (5 bases). The CDR3 consists of 16 residues. The V gene lost 4 bases and the J gene lost 1 base, with 14 bases spanning the gap. Germline-derived CDR1 and CDR2 are MGHRA and YSYEKL. The CDR3 here is CASSLGGQGSNQPQHF. DNA for the CDR3: TGCGCCAGCAGCCTCGGAGGTCAGGGAAGCAATCAGCCCCAGCATTTT.

V usage is TRBV18 and J usage is TRBJ2-2, with D possibly matching TRBD1 (6 bases). This CDR3 comprises 16 residues. V was cut by 1 base and J by 2 bases, with 11 bases left in between. The germline V gene encodes CDR1 KGHSH and CDR2 LQKENI. The CDR3 protein is CASSPLQGLNTGELFF. Written as DNA, the CDR3 is TGTGCCAGCTCACCACTTCAGGGGCTTAACACCGGGGAGCTGTTTTTT.

This chain joins TRBV7-8 and TRBJ2-2; tentatively, D is TRBD2 (7 bases). The length of the CDR3 is 15 residues. Germline V gene lookup returns CDR1 SGHVS and CDR2 FQNEAQ. Trimming stripped 3 bases from V and 5 bases from J, with 13 bases between. For the CDR3, the DNA is TGTGCCAGCAGCTTCCCTAGGGGGGGGACCGGGGAGCTGTTTTTT. Protein: CASSFPRGGTGELFF. The entire variable domain, with the rest obtained from reference TRBV7-8 and TRBJ2-2, is as follows: GAGVSQSPRYKVAKRGQDVALRCDPISGHVSLFWYQQALGQGPEFLTYFQNEAQLDKSGLPSDRFFAERPEGSVSTLKIQRTQQEDSAVYLCASSFPRGGTGELFFGEGSRLTVL.

The rearrangement joins TRBV20-1 to TRBJ1-1, with D unclear. The germline gives CDR1 DFQATT, CDR2 SNEGSKA (reference sequence). V lost 6 bases and J lost 0, with 5 bases in between. This CDR3 has 11 amino acids. CDR3 loop: CSAVLNTEAFF. CDR3 nucleotide sequence: TGCAGTGCCGTGCTGAACACTGAAGCTTTCTTT.

The chain joins TRBV7-9 to TRBJ1-2; D might be TRBD1 (5 bases). The CDR3 extends over 14 amino acids. Germline-derived CDR1 and CDR2 are SEHNR and FQNEAQ (reference sequence). Trimming removed 5 bases from V and 2 bases from J, with 12 bases in between. For the CDR3, the DNA is TGTGCCAGCAGCGCTCTGGAGGGGAACTATGGCTACACCTTC. As protein: CASSALEGNYGYTF.

This clone has only one observation. This chain uses TRBV19 with TRBJ1-2; D ambiguous. The CDR3 is made up of 11 amino acids. Germline CDR1 is LNHDA and CDR2 is SQIVND (reference sequence). Trimming removed 9 bases from V and 4 bases from J, with 9 bases in between. This CDR3 is CASAEGYGYTF. CDR3 DNA sequence: TGTGCCAGCGCTGAGGGCTATGGCTACACCTTC.

The V call is TRBV6-1, the J call TRBJ2-2, with D unclear. The CDR3 has 12 residues. The ends were cut back, 7 bases at V and 1 base at J, with 4 bases in the middle. Germline CDR1 MNHNS, CDR2 SASEGT. The chain's CDR3 is CASTENTGELFF. CDR3 nucleotide sequence: TGTGCCAGCACGGAGAACACCGGGGAGCTGTTTTTT.

Worth noting for this clone: Other DNA sequences in the same sample also yield this CDR3. This chain joins TRBV7-2 and TRBJ2-7; 12 bases line up with TRBD2. The CDR3 covers 14 residues. Germline V gives CDR1 SGHTA, CDR2 FQGNSA. J lost 3 bases, V lost 5 bases, and 2 bases had no gene match. Written as DNA, the CDR3 is TGTGCCAGCAGCCCGACTAGCGGGAGCTACGAGCAGTACTTC. Translated: CASSPTSGSYEQYF.

This clone was counted a few times. The chain is built from TRBV27 and TRBJ1-2; D gene uncertain. The V and J ends lost 0 bases and 8 bases respectively, with 7 bases between them. The V gene's germline CDR1 is MNHEY and CDR2 SMNVEV (reference sequence). The CDR3 spans 12 residues. The CDR3: CASSLSLGGYTF. The CDR3 DNA reads TGTGCCAGCAGTTTATCCCTGGGCGGCTACACCTTC.

The CDR3 DNA sequence: TGTGCCAGCAGACCACCGGGACAAGAGACCCAGTACTTC. Translation gives CASRPPGQETQYF. The rearrangement uses TRBV7-8 and TRBJ2-5; possible D gene TRBD2, 5 bases. The CDR3 length is 13 residues. The germline V gene has CDR1 SGHVS and CDR2 FQNEAQ. V gave up 6 bases and J gave up 2 bases, with 10 bases separating them.

The genes are TRBV28 and TRBJ2-1; D may be TRBD2 (8 bases). V shed 1 base and J shed 3 bases, with 19 bases lying between them. The germline V gene encodes CDR1 MDHEN and CDR2 SYDVKM. There are 18 residues in the CDR3. CDR3 region: CASSLSGGGRGHYNEQFF. The CDR3, as DNA: TGTGCCAGCAGTTTATCAGGCGGGGGGAGGGGGCACTACAATGAGCAGTTCTTC.

The chain couples TRBV5-1 to TRBJ2-1; no reliable D call. Trimming removed 1 base at V and 0 bases at J, with 8 bases between. Germline V gene lookup returns CDR1 SGHRS and CDR2 YFSETQ. The CDR3 sequence is 15 residues long. CDR3 sequence reads: CASSLQDPSYNEQFF. CDR3 bases: TGCGCCAGCAGCTTGCAGGACCCCTCCTACAATGAGCAGTTCTTC.

The chain's CDR3 is CASSQGSQGVTGYEQYF. The CDR3, as DNA: TGCGCCAGCAGCCAGGGAAGCCAGGGGGTAACGGGCTACGAGCAGTACTTC. This chain links TRBV4-1 with TRBJ2-7, with TRBD1 matching 7 bases. The ends lost 3 bases at V and 3 bases at J; junction bases unmatched: 14. Germline V gives CDR1 MGHRA, CDR2 YSYEKL. The CDR3 consists of 17 residues.

CDR3 DNA: TGCGCCAGCAGCTGGGGGGGTCGAGAGACCCAGTACTTC. It yields the protein CASSWGGRETQYF. The gene calls are TRBV5-1 and TRBJ2-5, with TRBD2 matching 7 bases. This CDR3 region has 13 residues. Germline trimming cut 3 bases from V and 4 bases from J; bases unmatched to any gene: 3. The V gene's germline CDR1 is SGHRS and CDR2 YFSETQ.

This chain links TRBV15 with TRBJ2-7; TRBD1 agrees at 7 bases. V lost 4 bases and J lost 2; bases outside the gene matches: 5. This CDR3 region has 14 residues. CDR1 LNHNV and CDR2 YYDKDF come from the germline V gene (reference sequence). Here the CDR3 DNA reads TGTGCCACCAGCATTTCGAGGGGGCCCTACGAGCAGTACTTC. Amino acids: CATSISRGPYEQYF.